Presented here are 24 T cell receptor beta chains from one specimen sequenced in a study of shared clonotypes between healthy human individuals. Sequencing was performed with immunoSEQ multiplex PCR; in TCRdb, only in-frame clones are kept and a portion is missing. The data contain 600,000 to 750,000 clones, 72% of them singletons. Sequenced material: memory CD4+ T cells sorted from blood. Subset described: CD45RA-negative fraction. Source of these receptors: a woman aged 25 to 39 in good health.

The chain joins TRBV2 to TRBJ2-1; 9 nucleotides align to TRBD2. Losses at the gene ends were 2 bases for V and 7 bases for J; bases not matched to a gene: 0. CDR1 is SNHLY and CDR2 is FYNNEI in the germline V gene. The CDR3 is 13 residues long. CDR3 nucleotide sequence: TGTGCCAGCAGTGAACTAGCGGGGAATGAGCAGTTCTTC. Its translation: CASSELAGNEQFF.

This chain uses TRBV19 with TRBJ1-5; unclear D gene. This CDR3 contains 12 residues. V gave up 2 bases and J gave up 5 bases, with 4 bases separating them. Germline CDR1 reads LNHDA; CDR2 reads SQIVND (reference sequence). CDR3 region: CASSISYQPQHF. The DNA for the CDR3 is TGTGCCAGTAGTATATCCTATCAGCCCCAGCATTTT.

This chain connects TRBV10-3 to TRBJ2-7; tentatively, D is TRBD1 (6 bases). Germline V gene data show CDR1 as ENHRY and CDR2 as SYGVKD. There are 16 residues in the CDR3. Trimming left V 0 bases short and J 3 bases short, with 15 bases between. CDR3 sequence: CAISESTGTRSYEQYF. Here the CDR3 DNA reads TGTGCCATCAGTGAGTCGACCGGGACAAGAAGCTACGAGCAGTACTTC.

The CDR3 coding sequence is TGTGCCAGCAGCAAGACAGGGAGCGGCACAGATACGCAGTATTTT. Amino acids: CASSKTGSGTDTQYF. This chain uses TRBV7-9 with TRBJ2-3; 7 positions match TRBD1. V dropped 5 bases and J dropped 1; count of bases not matched to a gene: 6. Germline values: CDR1 SEHNR, CDR2 FQNEAQ (reference sequence). The CDR3 consists of 15 residues.

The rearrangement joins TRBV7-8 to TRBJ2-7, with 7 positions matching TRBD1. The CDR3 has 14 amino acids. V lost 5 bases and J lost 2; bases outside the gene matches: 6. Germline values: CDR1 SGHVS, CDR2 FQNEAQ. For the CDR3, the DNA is TGTGCCAGCAGCACCCGGGACAGAGCCTACGAGCAGTACTTC. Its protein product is CASSTRDRAYEQYF.

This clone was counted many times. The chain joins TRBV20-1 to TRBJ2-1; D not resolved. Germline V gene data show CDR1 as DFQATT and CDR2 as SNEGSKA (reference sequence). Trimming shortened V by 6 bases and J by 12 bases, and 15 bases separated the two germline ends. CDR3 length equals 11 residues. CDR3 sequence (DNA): TGCAGTGCGGAAGGGCCCCGACGGCAGTTCTTC. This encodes CSAEGPRRQFF.

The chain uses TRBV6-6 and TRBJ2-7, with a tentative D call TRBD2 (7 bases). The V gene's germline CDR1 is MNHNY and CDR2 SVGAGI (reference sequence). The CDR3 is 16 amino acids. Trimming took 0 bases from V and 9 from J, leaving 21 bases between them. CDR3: CASSYSIARRGGGQYF. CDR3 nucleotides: TGTGCCAGCAGTTACTCGATTGCGAGGCGGGGAGGGGGGCAGTACTTC.

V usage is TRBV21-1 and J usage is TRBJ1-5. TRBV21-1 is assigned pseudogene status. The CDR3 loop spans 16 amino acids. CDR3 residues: CASGFRDFYSNQPQHF. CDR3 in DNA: TGTGCCAGCGGATTCCGGGACTTTTACAGCAATCAGCCCCAGCATTTT.

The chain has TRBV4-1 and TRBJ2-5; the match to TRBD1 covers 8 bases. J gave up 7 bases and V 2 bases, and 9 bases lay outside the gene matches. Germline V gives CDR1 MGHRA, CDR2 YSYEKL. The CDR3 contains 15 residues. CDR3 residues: CASSQLTGAGGTQYF. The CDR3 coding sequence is TGCGCCAGCAGCCAATTGACAGGGGCCGGAGGGACCCAGTACTTC.

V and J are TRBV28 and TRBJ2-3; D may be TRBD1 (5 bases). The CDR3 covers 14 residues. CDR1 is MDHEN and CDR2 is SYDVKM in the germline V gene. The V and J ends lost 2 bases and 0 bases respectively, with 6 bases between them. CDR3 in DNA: TGTGCCAGCAGTTTAACAGGAAGCACAGATACGCAGTATTTT. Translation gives CASSLTGSTDTQYF.

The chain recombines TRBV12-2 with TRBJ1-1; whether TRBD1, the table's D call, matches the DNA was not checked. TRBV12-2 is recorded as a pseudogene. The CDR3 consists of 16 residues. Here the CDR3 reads CASRSRDRDINTEAFF. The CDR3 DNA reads TGTGCAAGTCGCTCCCGGGACAGGGACATTAACACTGAAGCTTTCTTT.

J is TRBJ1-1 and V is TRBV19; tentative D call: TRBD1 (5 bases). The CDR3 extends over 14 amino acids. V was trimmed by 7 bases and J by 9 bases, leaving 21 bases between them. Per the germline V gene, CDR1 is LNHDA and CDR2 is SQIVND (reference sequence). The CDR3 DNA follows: TGTGCCAGTATCAGTAGGGGCGGGGAGAACCAAGCTTTCTTT. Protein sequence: CASISRGGENQAFF.

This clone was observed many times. The CDR3 here is CASSLAGVEWGNEQFF. The CDR3 bases are TGTGCCAGCAGCTTAGCCGGCGTGGAATGGGGAAATGAGCAGTTCTTC. The chain recombines TRBV7-2 with TRBJ2-1; D uncertain. The CDR3 runs to 16 residues. Trimming left V 0 bases short and J 7 bases short, with 16 bases between. Germline loops: CDR1 SGHTA, CDR2 FQGNSA.

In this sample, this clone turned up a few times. The CDR3 DNA reads as TGTGCCAGCAGCCAATACATGAACACTGAAGCTTTCTTT. Translation: CASSQYMNTEAFF. This chain links TRBV28 with TRBJ1-1; no reliable D call. The CDR3 spans 13 residues. CDR1 and CDR2 from the germline V gene are MDHEN and SYDVKM. The V end lost 6 bases, the J end lost 0 bases, and 8 bases lay between the germline ends.

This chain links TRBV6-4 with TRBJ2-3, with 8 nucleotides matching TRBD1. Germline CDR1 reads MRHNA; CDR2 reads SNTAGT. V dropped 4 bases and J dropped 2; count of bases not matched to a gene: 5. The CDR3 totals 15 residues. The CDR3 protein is CASSGQGLSTDTQYF. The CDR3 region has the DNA TGTGCCAGCAGTGGACAGGGGCTTTCCACAGATACGCAGTATTTT.

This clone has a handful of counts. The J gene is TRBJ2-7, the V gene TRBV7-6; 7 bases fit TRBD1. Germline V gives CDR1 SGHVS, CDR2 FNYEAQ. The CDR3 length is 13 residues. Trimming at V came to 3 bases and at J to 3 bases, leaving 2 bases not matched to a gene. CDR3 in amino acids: CASSFDRDYEQYF. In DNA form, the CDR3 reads TGTGCCAGCAGCTTCGACAGGGACTACGAGCAGTACTTC.

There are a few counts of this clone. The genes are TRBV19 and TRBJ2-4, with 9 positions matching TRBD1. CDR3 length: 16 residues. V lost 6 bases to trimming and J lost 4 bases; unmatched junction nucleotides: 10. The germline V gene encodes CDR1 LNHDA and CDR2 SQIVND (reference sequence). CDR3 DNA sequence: TGTGCCAGTAGGATGACAGGGGGTCGCGGAAAAAACATTCAGTACTTC. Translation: CASRMTGGRGKNIQYF.

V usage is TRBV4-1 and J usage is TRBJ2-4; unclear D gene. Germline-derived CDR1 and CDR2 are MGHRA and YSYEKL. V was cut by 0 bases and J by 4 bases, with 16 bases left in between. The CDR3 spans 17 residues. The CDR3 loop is CASSQEGIGWAKNIQYF. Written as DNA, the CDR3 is TGCGCCAGCAGCCAAGAGGGAATAGGTTGGGCTAAAAACATTCAGTACTTC.

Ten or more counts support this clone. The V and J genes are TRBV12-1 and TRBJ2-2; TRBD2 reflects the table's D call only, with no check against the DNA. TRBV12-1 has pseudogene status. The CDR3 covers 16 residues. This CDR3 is CASSLKAGGNTGELFF. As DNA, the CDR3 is TGTGCCAGCAGCCTGAAAGCGGGAGGGAACACCGGGGAGCTGTTTTTT.

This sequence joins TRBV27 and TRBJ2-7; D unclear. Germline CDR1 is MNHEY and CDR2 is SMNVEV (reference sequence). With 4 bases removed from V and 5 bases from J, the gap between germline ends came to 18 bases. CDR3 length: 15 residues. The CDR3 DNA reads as TGTGCCAGCAGTTCCCGGACGGAGAAAGTCCACGAGCAGTACTTC. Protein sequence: CASSSRTEKVHEQYF.

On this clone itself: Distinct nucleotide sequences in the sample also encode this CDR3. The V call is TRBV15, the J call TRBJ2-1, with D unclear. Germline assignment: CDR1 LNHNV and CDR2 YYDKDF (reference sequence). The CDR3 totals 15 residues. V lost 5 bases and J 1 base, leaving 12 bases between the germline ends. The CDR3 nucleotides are TGTGCCACCAGCGGGAATAGGGTTTCCTACAATGAGCAGTTCTTC. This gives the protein CATSGNRVSYNEQFF.

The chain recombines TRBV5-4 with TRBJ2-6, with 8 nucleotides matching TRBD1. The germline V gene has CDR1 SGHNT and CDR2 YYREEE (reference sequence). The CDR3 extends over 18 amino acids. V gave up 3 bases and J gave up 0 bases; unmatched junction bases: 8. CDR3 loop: CASSWTGTGASGANVLTF. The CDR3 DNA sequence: TGTGCCAGCAGCTGGACCGGGACAGGTGCCTCTGGGGCCAACGTCCTGACTTTC.

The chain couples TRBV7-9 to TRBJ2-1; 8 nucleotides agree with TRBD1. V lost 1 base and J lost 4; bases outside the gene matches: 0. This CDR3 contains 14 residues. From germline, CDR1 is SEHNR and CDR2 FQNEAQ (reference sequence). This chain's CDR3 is CASSLGTGYNEQFF. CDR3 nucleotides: TGTGCCAGCAGCTTAGGGACAGGGTACAATGAGCAGTTCTTC.

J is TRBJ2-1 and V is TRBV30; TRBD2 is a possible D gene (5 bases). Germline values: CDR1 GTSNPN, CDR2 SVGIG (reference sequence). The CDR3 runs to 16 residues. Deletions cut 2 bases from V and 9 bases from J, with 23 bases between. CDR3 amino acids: CAWSPPDGLARREQFF. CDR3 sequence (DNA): TGTGCCTGGAGTCCCCCCGATGGCCTAGCTCGGCGTGAGCAGTTCTTC.